Below, 14 T cell receptor beta chains from the same sample are listed, as sequenced in a study of T cells in Graves' hyperthyroidism and ophthalmopathy. There were TCR beta CDR3 regions amplified from RNA transcripts. HTBI primers were the set used in a first-round RT-PCR of the TCR CDR3. A single record per CDR3 protein comes from TCRdb applying MiXCR to the multiplex PCR reads. The sample holds approximately 870,000 distinct CDR3 sequences; more than 30% are singletons and the top ten take around 9.3%. The specimen sequenced was blood. The receptors originated from a man aged 18 to 30 with Graves' hyperthyroidism.

This clonotype was observed a few times. The chain has TRBV5-6 and TRBJ1-1; D is unresolved. CDR3 length: 14 amino acids. Trimming took 1 base from V and 0 from J, leaving 7 bases between them. Looked up from germline, CDR1 is SGHDT and CDR2 is YYEEEE. The CDR3 DNA is TGTGCCAGCAGCTTGAGAGAGATGAACACTGAAGCTTTCTTT. Translating it yields CASSLREMNTEAFF. Together with reference TRBV5-6 and TRBJ1-1, the CDR3 gives the full variable domain: DAGVTQSPTHLIKTRGQQVTLRCSPKSGHDTVSWYQQALGQGPQFIFQYYEEEERQRGNFPDRFSGHQFPNYSSELNVNALLLGDSALYLCASSLREMNTEAFFGQGTRLTVV.

V gene TRBV20-1 combines with J gene TRBJ2-7; the D gene is possibly TRBD1 (6 bases). The V gene's germline CDR1 is DFQATT and CDR2 SNEGSKA (reference sequence). The V gene lost 3 bases and the J gene lost 4 bases, with 13 bases spanning the gap. CDR3 length: 13 residues. As DNA, the CDR3 is TGCAGTGCTAGTCTAACAGGGCCATACGAGCAGTACTTC. Amino acids: CSASLTGPYEQYF.

In regard to this clonotype: At one end, the junction sequence differs from germline, possibly due to a read error. The rearrangement joins TRBV20-1 to TRBJ1-1; D is undetermined. The CDR3 sequence is 13 residues long. Germline V gene sequence: CDR1 DFQATT, CDR2 SNEGSKA (reference sequence). CDR3 protein: CSARDWASTEASF. DNA of the CDR3: TGCAGTGCTAGAGATTGGGCCAGCACTGAAGCTTCCTTT.

The chain links TRBV6-2 or TRBV6-3 to TRBJ1-5; D perhaps matches TRBD1 (6 bases). CDR3 length equals 14 residues. Germline-derived CDR1 and CDR2 are MNHEY and SVGEGT. The V and J ends lost 6 bases and 6 bases respectively, with 15 bases between them. The CDR3 region is CASRTGKESQPQHF. In DNA form, the CDR3 reads TGTGCCAGCAGAACAGGGAAGGAGAGTCAGCCCCAGCATTTT.

This chain uses TRBV12-3 or TRBV12-4 with TRBJ2-6; no clear D gene. The CDR3 covers 17 residues. V lost 6 bases to trimming and J lost 1 base, with 16 bases between them. The CDR3 sequence: CASSPPGFSSGANVLTF. For the CDR3, the DNA is TGTGCCAGCAGCCCTCCCGGCTTTAGTTCTGGGGCCAACGTCCTGACTTTC.

This clonotype has just a few counts. V gene TRBV9 combines with J gene TRBJ2-2; D is ambiguous. The CDR3 has 16 amino acids. Germline V gives CDR1 SGDLS, CDR2 YYNGEE. V lost 1 base, J lost 3 bases, and 13 bases lay in between. The CDR3 nucleotides read TGTGCCAGCAGCGTATTGTCGGTGGGTCACACCGGGGAGCTGTTTTTT. This encodes CASSVLSVGHTGELFF.

This clonotype was counted at least ten times. The genes are TRBV2 and TRBJ1-1; D gene uncertain. V was shortened by 5 bases and J by 0 bases, with 10 bases between the two germline ends. Germline loops: CDR1 SNHLY, CDR2 FYNNEI. CDR3 length: 14 residues. The chain's CDR3 is CASSPTHMNTEAFF. The CDR3 nucleotides are TGTGCCAGCAGTCCAACACATATGAACACTGAAGCTTTCTTT.

J is TRBJ1-6 and V is TRBV6-1; D ambiguous. Per the germline V gene, CDR1 is MNHNS and CDR2 is SASEGT. V was shortened by 7 bases and J by 8 bases, with 9 bases between the two germline ends. The CDR3 has 12 amino acids. The CDR3 loop reads CASKKGDSPLHF. In DNA, the CDR3 is TGTGCCAGCAAGAAAGGCGATTCACCCCTCCACTTT.

The gene calls are TRBV6-1 and TRBJ2-7; D is unresolved. The CDR3 is 14 amino acids. Germline CDR1 MNHNS, CDR2 SASEGT. Between the trimmed V and J ends, which lost 6 bases and 3 bases, there was a span of 15 bases. The CDR3 is CASRAQDQGYEQYF. The CDR3, as DNA: TGTGCCAGCAGGGCACAAGATCAAGGCTACGAGCAGTACTTC.

The CDR3 sequence: CASYGTGEFYGYTF. CDR3 nucleotides: TGTGCCAGCTATGGCACGGGAGAATTCTATGGCTACACCTTC. The chain recombines TRBV25-1 with TRBJ1-2; unclear D gene. Germline lookup yields CDR1 MGHDK and CDR2 SYGVNS. The CDR3 runs 14 residues. Trimming removed 8 bases from V and 4 bases from J, with 17 bases in between.

V is TRBV11-2 and J is TRBJ1-3; D not resolved. The CDR3 has 14 residues. CDR1 is SGHAT, CDR2 FQNNGV, per germline. Trimming pared 7 bases from V and 0 bases from J, leaving 10 bases between. The CDR3 sequence is CASTLEVSGNTIYF. The CDR3 coding sequence is TGTGCCAGCACCTTGGAAGTCTCTGGAAACACCATATATTTT.

The chain joins TRBV7-9 to TRBJ2-5; D not resolved. The CDR3 totals 15 residues. Trimming cost V 6 bases and J 2 bases, with 16 bases left between them. CDR1 is SEHNR and CDR2 is FQNEAQ in the germline V gene (reference sequence). The CDR3 DNA reads TGTGCCAGCAGTCTTTCCTCTCAGAGGCAAGAGACCCAGTACTTC. The encoded protein is CASSLSSQRQETQYF.

This clonotype showed up many times. The chain joins TRBV9 to TRBJ2-5; no clear D. V lost 4 bases and J lost 2, with 9 bases in between. This CDR3 comprises 13 residues. Germline values: CDR1 SGDLS, CDR2 YYNGEE. CDR3 region: CASSPEEQETQYF. The DNA of the CDR3 is TGTGCCAGCAGCCCAGAAGAGCAAGAGACCCAGTACTTC.

This clonotype was recorded at least ten times. The chain combines TRBV19 with TRBJ1-5; D is unresolved. The CDR3 runs to 16 residues. Germline CDR1 reads LNHDA; CDR2 reads SQIVND (reference sequence). The V end was cut by 10 bases, the J end by 4 bases, with 23 bases between. The CDR3 nucleotides read TGTGCCATCCCCACTCTGTTGATCGGCTTAAATCAGCCCCAGCATTTT. Encoded protein: CAIPTLLIGLNQPQHF.